This T cell receptor (beta chain) was found in a study of cytomegalovirus exposure and HLA in healthy donors. Vbeta (60) and Jbeta (13) primers were used in the PCR. Measured with immunoSEQ multiplex PCR; TCRdb has only the in-frame clones, and not every one. The sample carries about 160,000 clones, roughly 88% recorded once. The CDR3 runs 13 residues. Germline-derived CDR1 and CDR2 are SQVTM and ANQGSEA. The V segment lost 5 bases and the J segment 1 base; nucleotides outside the gene matches: 4. Study-wide points: Diagnosis of cytomegalovirus status made by the classifier reportedly showed high specificity and sensitivity. It was likely that a cluster of highly shared sequence variants was a sequencing artifact. Later genetic work tied a missense DCLRE1C variant to beta-chain V and J trimming. Productive rates of about 87% or about 30% were seen for most TCR beta V segments in an earlier analysis.

As for this clone: Its target is unknown.

Material: PBMCs. The sequence was collected from a boy between 2 and 10 years old in good health and CMV-seronegative. V gene TRBV29-1 combines with J gene TRBJ2-7; 8 bases are a match to TRBD1. The CDR3 DNA follows: TGCAGCGTTCGGACAGGGAGGTCCTACGAGCAGTACTTC. Its protein is CSVRTGRSYEQYF.